This TCR beta chain was sequenced in a study of T-cell memory formation after mild COVID-19. In the study overall: For the most part, TCR clusters were specific to one donor.

TCRdb reanalysed the 5' RACE reads using MiXCR and keeps one entry per CDR3 protein. The top ten hold 13% of the sample, which has 410,000 or so distinct CDR3 sequences, about a quarter seen once. Whole-study results and caveats: The pre-infection memory compartment contained some responding clones, suggesting cross-reactive memory joined.

The V and J ends lost 7 bases and 8 bases respectively, with 20 bases between them. This CDR3 spans 14 amino acids. In regard to this clonotype: Antigen specificity is unknown.

This chain connects TRBV12-3 or TRBV12-4 to TRBJ1-1; D gene unclear. This TCR came from an adult woman who had mild COVID-19 (a few samples of this study predate the infection). Cell type and time point are not known. The sequencing input was PBMCs or a T cell subset sorted from them (not recorded which). The chain's CDR3 is CASKLDPTSREAFF. CDR3 DNA sequence: TGTGCCAGCAAACTGGACCCTACGAGCCGGGAAGCTTTCTTT.